These 26 T cell receptor beta chains came from one sample sequenced in a study of blood T cell repertoires in COVID-19 (TCRdb year 2020). Library prep was done by the immunoSEQ multiplex PCR assay. What TCRdb holds here is the immuneACCESS table cut down to in-frame rearrangements. Part of the clones is not present; checked against another copy, under half of the missing clones reflect an unresolved V gene, and the others are unexplained. The sample includes under 200,000 clones, with around nine tenths observed a single time. The ten largest clones add up to about 2.6% of the sample. Material for sequencing was peripheral blood. The receptor source for this set is a woman aged 80 or over with COVID-19, enrolled during active disease.

The V gene is TRBV9, the J gene TRBJ2-1; D may be TRBD2 (6 bases). Trimming left V 0 bases short and J 2 bases short, with 15 bases between. The CDR3 covers 17 residues. Germline V CDR1 and CDR2: SGDLS, YYNGEE. DNA for the CDR3: TGTGCCAGCAGCGTAGGAAGGGGACTGGGAACCTACAATGAGCAGTTCTTC. Its translation is CASSVGRGLGTYNEQFF.

This clone came up once. The genes are TRBV18 and TRBJ2-1; 12 bases are a match to TRBD2. Per germline, CDR1 KGHSH and CDR2 LQKENI. The CDR3 runs 19 residues. V lost 4 bases to trimming and J lost 2 bases; unmatched junction nucleotides: 12. CDR3 sequence (DNA): TGTGCCAGCTCACTCCGGGACGCGGGACTAGCGGGTACCTACAATGAGCAGTTCTTC. This gives the protein CASSLRDAGLAGTYNEQFF.

This sequence joins TRBV4-3 and TRBJ2-2; 7 nucleotides line up with TRBD2. This CDR3 has 17 amino acids. Germline-derived CDR1 and CDR2 are LGHNA and YSLEER. Unmatched junction bases numbered 8, after V lost 2 bases and J lost 2 bases. For the CDR3, the DNA is TGCGCCAGCAGCCAAAATCTACTAGCGCACAACACCGGGGAGCTGTTTTTT. It is translated as CASSQNLLAHNTGELFF.

The gene calls are TRBV11-2 and TRBJ1-1, with TRBD1 matching over 8 bases. Germline V gene lookup returns CDR1 SGHAT and CDR2 FQNNGV. The J segment lost 4 bases and the V segment lost 5 bases, leaving 9 bases of the junction unmatched. The CDR3 is 15 amino acids. Here the CDR3 DNA reads TGTGCCAGCAGCAGCCGGACAGGGTGGGCCACTGAAGCTTTCTTT. It is translated as CASSSRTGWATEAFF.

The chain is built from TRBV5-1 and TRBJ1-1; 10 bases match TRBD1. This CDR3 has 16 residues. Trimming cost V 0 bases and J 3 bases; bases outside gene matches: 5. Germline CDR1 and CDR2: SGHRS and YFSETQ. The CDR3 nucleotides are TGCGCCAGCAGCTTGGGACAGGGGGCTCTGGACACTGAAGCTTTCTTT. Protein sequence: CASSLGQGALDTEAFF. Looking up the rest from reference TRBV5-1 and TRBJ1-1 gives the full variable domain: KAGVTQTPRYLIKTRGQQVTLSCSPISGHRSVSWYQQTPGQGLQFLFEYFSETQRNKGNFPGRFSGRQFSNSRSEMNVSTLELGDSALYLCASSLGQGALDTEAFFGQGTRLTVV.

This chain uses TRBV7-8 with TRBJ1-2, with D unclear. The CDR3 spans 12 residues. Germline CDR1 and CDR2: SGHVS and FQNEAQ. The ends were cut back, 2 bases at V and 7 bases at J, with 8 bases in the middle. The CDR3 DNA reads as TGTGCCAGCAGCTTATTTGAGGTTGGCTACACCTTC. This sequence encodes CASSLFEVGYTF.

This clone was detected only once. This rearrangement joins TRBV3-1 (or the pseudogene TRBV3-2) to TRBJ1-6, with D unresolved. Germline CDR1 and CDR2: LGHDT and YNNKEL (reference sequence). Trimming removed 3 bases from V and 0 bases from J, with 12 bases in between. The CDR3 consists of 17 residues. CDR3 nucleotide sequence: TGTGCCAGCAGCCAGTCCCTCCTGAGCTCCTATAATTCACCCCTCCACTTT. This encodes CASSQSLLSSYNSPLHF.

The V and J genes are TRBV10-3 and TRBJ1-1, with D perhaps matching TRBD1 (6 bases). CDR1 is ENHRY, CDR2 SYGVKD, per germline. Deletions cut 8 bases from V and 3 bases from J, with 13 bases between. The length of the CDR3 is 13 residues. The CDR3 bases are TGTGCCATCGGACAGAATCCGGACACTGAAGCTTTCTTT. It codes for CAIGQNPDTEAFF.

The chain couples TRBV3-1 (or the pseudogene TRBV3-2) to TRBJ2-2; D uncertain. The CDR3 totals 16 residues. Trimming left V 2 bases short and J 4 bases short, with 14 bases between. Germline V CDR1 and CDR2: LGHDT, YNNKEL (reference sequence). The CDR3 here is CASSQPFRVFTGELFF. In nucleotides, the CDR3 is TGTGCCAGCAGCCAACCGTTCCGCGTATTCACCGGGGAGCTGTTTTTT.

CDR3 sequence: CASSAPLAGVGDTQYF. CDR3 DNA sequence: TGCGCCAGCAGCGCACCGCTAGCGGGAGTAGGGGATACGCAGTATTTT. The chain joins TRBV5-1 to TRBJ2-3; 10 bases are a match to TRBD2. J was trimmed by 6 bases and V by 4 bases; bases with no gene match: 11. The CDR3 is 16 residues long. From germline, CDR1 is SGHRS and CDR2 YFSETQ.

The chain links TRBV19 to TRBJ2-7; 8 bases are a match to TRBD2. J was trimmed by 0 bases and V by 5 bases; bases with no gene match: 3. Germline CDR1 and CDR2: LNHDA and SQIVND (reference sequence). This CDR3 is built from 14 residues. CDR3 in amino acids: CASSVGGGSYEQYF. DNA of the CDR3: TGTGCCAGTAGTGTCGGGGGGGGCTCCTACGAGCAGTACTTC.

The DNA for the CDR3 is TGTGCCAGCAGCACCTTGCAGTACCAAGAGACCCAGTACTTC. Its protein product is CASSTLQYQETQYF. The rearrangement uses TRBV5-6 and TRBJ2-5; no firm D call. The CDR3 loop spans 14 amino acids. CDR1 is SGHDT and CDR2 is YYEEEE in the germline V gene. V lost 4 bases, J lost 0 bases, and 10 bases lay in between.

The gene calls are TRBV7-2 and TRBJ1-4; a possible D gene is TRBD1 (6 bases). The CDR3 totals 12 residues. Trimming took 4 bases from V and 8 from J, leaving 8 bases between them. The germline V gene has CDR1 SGHTA and CDR2 FQGNSA. CDR3 nucleotide sequence: TGTGCCAGCAGCTCGGACAGAGAAAAACTGTTTTTT. Translation: CASSSDREKLFF. The variable domain in full, with the rest retrieved from reference TRBV7-2 and TRBJ1-4, is GAGVSQSPSNKVTEKGKDVELRCDPISGHTALYWYRQSLGQGLEFLIYFQGNSAPDKSGLPSDRFSAERTGGSVSTLTIQRTQQEDSAVYLCASSSDREKLFFGSGTQLSVL.

V and J are TRBV18 and TRBJ1-4, with D possibly TRBD1 on 6 matching bases. The ends were cut back, 7 bases at V and 0 bases at J, with 15 bases in the middle. Per germline, CDR1 KGHSH and CDR2 LQKENI. The length of the CDR3 is 16 residues. CDR3 residues: CASCRTSGATNEKLFF. The CDR3, as DNA: TGTGCCAGCTGCAGAACTTCAGGGGCAACTAATGAAAAACTGTTTTTT.

This clone was counted between two and nine times. The J gene is TRBJ2-2, the V gene TRBV3-1 (or the pseudogene TRBV3-2); D is unresolved. Germline V gene sequence: CDR1 LGHDT, CDR2 YNNKEL (reference sequence). This CDR3 has 12 residues. Trimming stripped 4 bases from V and 7 bases from J, with 7 bases between. The CDR3, as DNA: TGTGCCAGCAGCCTATACTTCGGGGAGCTGTTTTTT. It translates to CASSLYFGELFF.

The chain uses TRBV18 and TRBJ1-2, with D hard to call. This CDR3 comprises 15 residues. CDR1 is KGHSH and CDR2 is LQKENI in the germline V gene. V gave up 0 bases and J gave up 4 bases, with 12 bases separating them. Here the CDR3 reads CASSPPGGFTYGYTF. The CDR3 nucleotides are TGTGCCAGCTCACCACCGGGAGGGTTCACCTATGGCTACACCTTC.

The chain links TRBV3-1 (or the pseudogene TRBV3-2) to TRBJ2-7, with TRBD2 as a possible D gene (5 bases). This CDR3 is 13 amino acids long. Trimming took off 3 bases at V and 4 bases at J, with 10 bases between the two ends. From germline, CDR1 is LGHDT and CDR2 YNNKEL (reference sequence). The CDR3 protein is CASSHHGNYEQYF. DNA for the CDR3: TGTGCCAGCAGCCACCACGGGAATTACGAGCAGTACTTC.

J is TRBJ2-2 and V is TRBV5-1; possibly TRBD1 for D (5 bases). V dropped 2 bases and J dropped 6 bases, with 8 bases sitting between them. The germline V gene has CDR1 SGHRS and CDR2 YFSETQ. The CDR3 extends over 13 amino acids. The CDR3 loop is CASSFQGAGELFF. The CDR3 DNA sequence: TGCGCCAGCAGCTTTCAGGGTGCCGGGGAGCTGTTTTTT.

This clone was counted between two and nine times. The genes are TRBV7-2 and TRBJ1-3; tentative D call: TRBD1 (5 bases). The CDR3 covers 15 residues. Per germline, CDR1 SGHTA and CDR2 FQGNSA. Trimming pared 3 bases from V and 4 bases from J, leaving 13 bases between. The CDR3 DNA sequence: TGTGCCAGCAGCTTGTTGACAGTCCGGGGAAACACCATATATTTT. Translation gives CASSLLTVRGNTIYF. The variable domain in full, with the rest retrieved from reference TRBV7-2 and TRBJ1-3, is GAGVSQSPSNKVTEKGKDVELRCDPISGHTALYWYRQSLGQGLEFLIYFQGNSAPDKSGLPSDRFSAERTGGSVSTLTIQRTQQEDSAVYLCASSLLTVRGNTIYFGEGSWLTVV.

The chain carries TRBV18 and TRBJ1-6; D perhaps matches TRBD1 (5 bases). V lost 2 bases to trimming and J lost 6 bases, with 8 bases between them. The CDR3 spans 14 residues. From germline, CDR1 is KGHSH and CDR2 LQKENI. CDR3 DNA sequence: TGTGCCAGCTCACCAACAGGTTTTAATTCACCCCTCCACTTT. Encoded protein: CASSPTGFNSPLHF.

In DNA, the CDR3 is TGTGCCAGCAGTTCCCATAGCGGGAAAGGGGGGAATGAGCAGTTCTTC. Its protein product is CASSSHSGKGGNEQFF. The chain uses TRBV6-2 or TRBV6-3 and TRBJ2-1; 8 nucleotides line up with TRBD2. Germline V CDR1 and CDR2: MNHEY, SVGEGT. V lost 4 bases, J lost 7 bases, and 12 bases stayed unmatched. The CDR3 has 16 residues.

The chain joins TRBV3-1 (or the pseudogene TRBV3-2) to TRBJ2-3; 9 positions agree with TRBD2. The CDR3 is made up of 15 amino acids. Germline CDR1 LGHDT, CDR2 YNNKEL (reference sequence). V shed 6 bases, J shed 2 bases, and the junction held 6 bases outside the gene matches. For the CDR3, the DNA is TGTGCCAGCAGTCCGACTAGCGGACACACAGATACGCAGTATTTT. Translated, it gives CASSPTSGHTDTQYF.

The rearrangement joins TRBV27 to TRBJ1-2; 10 positions agree with TRBD1. The V gene end was trimmed by 6 bases and the J gene end by 4 bases; junction bases not matched to a gene: 8. Germline CDR1 is MNHEY and CDR2 is SMNVEV (reference sequence). This CDR3 spans 15 amino acids. CDR3 region: CASRPGQGVPYGYTF. The CDR3 nucleotides read TGTGCCAGCAGGCCCGGACAGGGGGTCCCCTATGGCTACACCTTC.

This chain joins TRBV7-9 and TRBJ1-6; no clear D. Germline CDR1 is SEHNR and CDR2 is FQNEAQ (reference sequence). Trimming stripped 5 bases from V and 5 bases from J, with 10 bases between. This CDR3 contains 14 residues. The DNA of the CDR3 is TGTGCCAGCAGCCTCACACACGATAATTCACCCCTCCACTTT. Translating gives CASSLTHDNSPLHF.

The chain carries TRBV5-6 and TRBJ1-3, with D possibly TRBD1 on 5 matching bases. V gave up 3 bases and J gave up 1 base, with 17 bases separating them. The germline V gene has CDR1 SGHDT and CDR2 YYEEEE. The CDR3 totals 17 residues. This CDR3 is CASSWGDREGSGNTIYF. The CDR3, as DNA: TGTGCCAGCAGCTGGGGGGACCGCGAAGGGTCTGGAAACACCATATATTTT.

The V call is TRBV5-6, the J call TRBJ2-3; 8 bases line up with TRBD2. The CDR3 has 15 amino acids. Germline CDR1 reads SGHDT; CDR2 reads YYEEEE. J gave up 3 bases and V 2 bases, and 5 bases lay outside the gene matches. CDR3 protein: CASSFSGVGTDTQYF. CDR3 nucleotide sequence: TGTGCCAGCAGCTTTAGCGGGGTTGGAACAGATACGCAGTATTTT.